Listed below are T cell receptor beta chains from one sample, sequenced in a study of technical replicates of blood from several donors. The table came from immunoSEQ multiplex PCR; TCRdb's copy has only in-frame clones and leaves some out. The sample has roughly 60,000 clones; roughly 90% are singletons. The specimen sequenced was PBMCs. The receptors come from a human donor in good health. Some clones in this sample may be carry-over from other donors' samples. Both conserved end residues are trimmed from each CDR3. The order of the fields is CDR3 protein, D gene, J gene, V gene. D genes are given only for firm matches.

ASSLAGGYT,.,TRBJ1-2,TRBV5-6
ASSLDRTSATGEQF,TRBD2,TRBJ2-1,TRBV7-9
ASSVVEGSYNEQF,.,TRBJ2-1,TRBV2
ASSRIATRDQY,.,TRBJ2-5,TRBV5-1
ATSRGLAGGEQF,TRBD2,TRBJ2-1,TRBV15
ASSFSNRRPH,.,TRBJ1-6,TRBV5-6
ASSKDRGIGGNTIY,TRBD1,TRBJ1-3,TRBV7-2
ASGGSGTSYEQY,.,TRBJ2-7,TRBV5-5
ASSFRGGSPLH,.,TRBJ1-6,TRBV7-2
ASSNGTSGRETQY,.,TRBJ2-5,TRBV21-1
ASTLGLAGGRYEQY,TRBD2,TRBJ2-7,TRBV7-9
ASSLPTSVNTEAF,.,TRBJ1-1,TRBV5-6
ATSGSSYNSPLH,.,TRBJ1-6,TRBV19
ASSFLAGATDTQY,TRBD2,TRBJ2-3,TRBV28
ASSPTESNEQF,.,TRBJ2-1,TRBV18
ASKFNPGQGDEQY,TRBD1,TRBJ2-7,TRBV2
ASSLGQGADTEAF,TRBD1,TRBJ1-1,TRBV18
ASSRDRREQY,TRBD1,TRBJ2-7,TRBV6-6
ASSQDNRENTEAF,.,TRBJ1-1,TRBV4-2
ASSLNRNTEAF,.,TRBJ1-1,TRBV11-3
ASSLDSGGLGTDTQY,.,TRBJ2-3,TRBV5-1
ASSQSRDREQF,.,TRBJ2-1,TRBV4-3
ASSSNSGSAYNEQF,TRBD2,TRBJ2-1,TRBV6-5
AWSETVSGNTIY,.,TRBJ1-3,TRBV30